This T cell receptor (beta chain) was sequenced during a study of blood T cells in healthy people across ages. The CDR3 covers 15 residues. Germline assignment: CDR1 SGHTA and CDR2 FQGNSA. The V end lost 3 bases, the J end lost 0 bases, and 12 bases lay between the germline ends. Through a sample-barcoded 5' primer and a J-beta primer mix, a second PCR was run for roughly 6 to 11 cycles. TCRdb itself ran the 5' RACE reads through MiXCR, one entry per CDR3 protein. The sample shows some 1.5 million distinct CDR3 sequences, about 28% of them seen only once. This clonotype was sampled from a woman younger than 45 in good health. The rearrangement uses TRBV7-2 and TRBJ2-7; TRBD1 might be the D (5 bases). Sequencing was done on a sample of blood. The CDR3 region is CASSLGHRSSYEQYF. Here the CDR3 DNA reads TGTGCCAGCAGCTTGGGCCACAGGAGCTCCTACGAGCAGTACTTC.